This T cell receptor beta chain was documented in a study of cytomegalovirus exposure and HLA in healthy donors. The study, taken as a whole, reports: It was confirmed in vitro that a few of the CMV-associated chains were specific for CMV antigens.

The PCR made use of 60 Vbeta and 13 Jbeta primers. Generated by immunoSEQ multiplex PCR, the TCRdb table keeps only in-frame clones and is missing some. Among over 150,000 clones, around three quarters were seen once, and the ten largest hold 2.1%. A note on this clone: Its cognate antigen is unknown.

Everyone who donated was a healthy bone marrow donor. The CDR3 is made up of 17 amino acids. Germline V gene sequence: CDR1 SEHNR, CDR2 FQNEAQ (reference sequence). With V trimmed by 4 bases and J by 6 bases, 12 bases remained unmatched. The chain employs TRBV7-9 and TRBJ2-1, with 10 bases that match TRBD2. The sample consisted of PBMCs. The sequence derives from a man in his forties in good health and CMV-seronegative. The CDR3 protein is CASSSFAPSGSGNEQFF. CDR3 sequence (DNA): TGTGCCAGCAGCTCCTTTGCCCCTAGCGGGAGTGGCAATGAGCAGTTCTTC.